The present T cell receptor beta chain was sequenced within a study of shared clonotypes between healthy human individuals. Clones were read by immunoSEQ multiplex PCR, and TCRdb kept only the in-frame ones, dropping some. Here the sample spans about 960,000 clones, about 80% being singletons. The V and J ends lost 2 bases and 4 bases, in that order; junction bases with no gene match: 13. This CDR3 has 17 amino acids. Germline-derived CDR1 and CDR2 are GTSNPN and SVGIG (reference sequence). The V and J genes are TRBV30 and TRBJ2-4, with 8 bases lining up with TRBD2. The sequenced sample was memory CD4+ T cells sorted from blood. The subset here: CD45RA-negative fraction. This sequence originates from a man aged 18 to 29 in good health. The DNA for the CDR3 is TGTGCCTGGAGTTATCCCCTAACTAGCGGCCTTAAAAACATTCAGTACTTC. Amino acids: CAWSYPLTSGLKNIQYF.